This T cell receptor (beta chain) was profiled in a study of tumor-infiltrating lymphocytes in primary liver carcinoma. Study overall: Donors underwent surgery for histopathologically diagnosed primary liver carcinoma. The five patients, who were men and women, ranged in age from 30 to 69 years. Study-wide results and limits: Between tumor regions, pairs overlapped more than tumor-adjacent and tumor-blood pairs did.

Of note for this clonotype: Its target is not known.

Germline DNA was also extracted, and blood RNA was taken from unsorted whole blood. Before the surgical procedure, around 4 milliliters of peripheral blood were collected. Trimming cost V 0 bases and J 4 bases, with 11 bases left between them. This CDR3 contains 15 residues. Germline V gene data show CDR1 as SGHNT and CDR2 as YYREEE (reference sequence). Priming with a constant-region primer yielded TCR beta cDNA from 400 to 550 ng total RNA. Amplification in three nested multiplex PCR rounds with slightly modified ARM-PCR gave rise to TCR beta libraries. In the first two PCR rounds, TRBV1-TRBV30 forward primers were paired with a C-beta reverse primer, and each round lasted about 9 cycles. In TCRdb, the multiplex PCR reads were re-called with MiXCR into one record per CDR3 protein. Seen here are around 330,000 distinct CDR3 sequences, 65% observed once, and the top ten hold about 9.4%.

The sequence derives from a man in his forties with primary liver carcinoma and hepatitis B virus infection. The chain joins TRBV5-4 to TRBJ2-1; tentative D call: TRBD2 (6 bases). Sample: peripheral blood. The CDR3 spells CASSLGGDLYNEQFF. CDR3 in DNA: TGTGCCAGCAGCTTGGGGGGGGACTTATACAATGAGCAGTTCTTC.